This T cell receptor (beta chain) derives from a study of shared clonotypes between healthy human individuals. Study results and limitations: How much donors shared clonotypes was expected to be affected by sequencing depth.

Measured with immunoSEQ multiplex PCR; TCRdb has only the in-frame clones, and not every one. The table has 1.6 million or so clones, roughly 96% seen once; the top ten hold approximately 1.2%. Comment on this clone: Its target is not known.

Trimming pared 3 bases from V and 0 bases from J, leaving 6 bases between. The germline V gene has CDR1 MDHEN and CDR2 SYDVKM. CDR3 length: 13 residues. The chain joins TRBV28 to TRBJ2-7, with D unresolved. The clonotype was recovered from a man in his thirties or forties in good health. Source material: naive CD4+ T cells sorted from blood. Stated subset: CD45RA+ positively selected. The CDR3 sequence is CASSFLFSYEQYF. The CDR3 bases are TGTGCCAGCAGTTTCCTTTTCTCCTACGAGCAGTACTTC.